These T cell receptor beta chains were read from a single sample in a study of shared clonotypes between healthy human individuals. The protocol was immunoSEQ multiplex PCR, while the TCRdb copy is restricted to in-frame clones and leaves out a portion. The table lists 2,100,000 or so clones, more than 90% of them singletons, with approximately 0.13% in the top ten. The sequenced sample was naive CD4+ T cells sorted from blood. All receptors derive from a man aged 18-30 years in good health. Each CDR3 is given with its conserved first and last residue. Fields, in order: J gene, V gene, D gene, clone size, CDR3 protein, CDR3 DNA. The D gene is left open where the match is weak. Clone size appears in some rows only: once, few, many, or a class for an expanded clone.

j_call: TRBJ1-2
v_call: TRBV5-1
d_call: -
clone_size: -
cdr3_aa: CASSPVDTAELYGYTF
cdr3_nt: TGCGCCAGCAGCCCTGTCGACACTGCGGAGCTCTATGGCTACACCTTC

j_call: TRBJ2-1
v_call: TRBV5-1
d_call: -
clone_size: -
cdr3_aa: CASSKLQGGSYNEQFF
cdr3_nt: TGCGCCAGCAGCAAACTTCAGGGGGGCTCCTACAATGAGCAGTTCTTC

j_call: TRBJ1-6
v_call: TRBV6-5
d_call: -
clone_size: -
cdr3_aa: CASSYDRDRSSLHF
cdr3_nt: TGTGCCAGCAGTTACGATAGGGATCGATCATCCCTCCACTTT

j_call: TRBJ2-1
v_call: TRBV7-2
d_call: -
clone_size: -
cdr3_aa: CASCIYNEQFF
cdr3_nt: TGTGCCAGTTGTATCTACAATGAGCAGTTCTTC

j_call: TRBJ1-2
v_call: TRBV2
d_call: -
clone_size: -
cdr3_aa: CASSESNYGYTF
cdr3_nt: TGTGCCAGCAGTGAGAGTAACTATGGCTACACCTTC

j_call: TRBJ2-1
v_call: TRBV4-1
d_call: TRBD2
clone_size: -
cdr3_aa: CASSQAGTSGGYREQFF
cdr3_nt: TGCGCCAGCAGCCAAGCCGGGACTAGCGGGGGGTATCGTGAGCAGTTCTTC

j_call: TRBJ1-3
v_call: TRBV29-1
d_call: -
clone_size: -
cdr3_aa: CSAGDIYSGNTIYF
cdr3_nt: TGCAGCGCTGGTGACATTTACTCTGGAAACACCATATATTTT

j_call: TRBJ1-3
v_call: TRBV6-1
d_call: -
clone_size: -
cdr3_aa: CASSEVGRNTIYF
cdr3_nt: TGTGCCAGCAGTGAAGTTGGGCGGAACACCATATATTTT

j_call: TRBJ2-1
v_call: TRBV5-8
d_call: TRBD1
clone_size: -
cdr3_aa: CASSLTGQGTYEQFF
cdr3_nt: TGTGCCAGCAGCTTGACGGGACAGGGGACATATGAGCAGTTCTTC

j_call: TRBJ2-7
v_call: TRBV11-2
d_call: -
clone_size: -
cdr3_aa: CASSPRDLSREQYF
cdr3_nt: TGTGCCAGCAGCCCCCGGGACCTTTCGAGGGAGCAGTACTTC

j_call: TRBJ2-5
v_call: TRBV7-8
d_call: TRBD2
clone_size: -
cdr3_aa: CASSLNGGSSGSRETQYF
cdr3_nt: TGTGCCAGCAGCTTAAACGGCGGTAGCAGCGGGAGTAGAGAGACCCAGTACTTC

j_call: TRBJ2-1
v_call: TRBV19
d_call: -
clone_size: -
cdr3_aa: CASNSYNEQFF
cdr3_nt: TGTGCCAGCAACTCCTACAATGAGCAGTTCTTC

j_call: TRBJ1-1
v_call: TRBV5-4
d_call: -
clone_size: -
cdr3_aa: CASSLIAGGNTEAFF
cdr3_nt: TGTGCCAGCAGCTTGATAGCTGGGGGAAACACTGAAGCTTTCTTT

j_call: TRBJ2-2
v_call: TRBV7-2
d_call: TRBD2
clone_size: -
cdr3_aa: CASSLGASGSLAGELFF
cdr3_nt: TGTGCCAGCAGCTTAGGGGCTAGCGGGAGCCTCGCCGGGGAGCTGTTTTTT

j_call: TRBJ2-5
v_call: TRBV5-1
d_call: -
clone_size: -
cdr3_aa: CASSFNRVQETQYF
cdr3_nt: TGCGCCAGCAGCTTCAACAGGGTTCAAGAGACCCAGTACTTC

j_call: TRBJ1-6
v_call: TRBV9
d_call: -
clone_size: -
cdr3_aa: CASSYSGVGNSPLHF
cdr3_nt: TGTGCCAGCAGCTACTCCGGGGTGGGTAATTCACCCCTCCACTTT

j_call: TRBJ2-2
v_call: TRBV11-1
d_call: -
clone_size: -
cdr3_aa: CASSTPGDTGELFF
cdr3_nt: TGTGCCAGCAGCACCCCCGGCGACACCGGGGAGCTGTTTTTT

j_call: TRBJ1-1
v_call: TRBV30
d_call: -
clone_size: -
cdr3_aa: CAWSVVGPTEAFF
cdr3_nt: TGTGCCTGGAGTGTTGTGGGGCCCACTGAAGCTTTCTTT

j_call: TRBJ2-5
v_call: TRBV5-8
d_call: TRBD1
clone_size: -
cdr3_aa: CASSLLAGGAETQYF
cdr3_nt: TGTGCCAGCAGCTTGCTGGCAGGGGGCGCGGAGACCCAGTACTTC

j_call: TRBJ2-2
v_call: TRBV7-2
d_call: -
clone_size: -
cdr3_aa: CASRNDPIDHGELFF
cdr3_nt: TGTGCCAGCAGAAACGACCCGATAGATCACGGGGAGCTGTTTTTT

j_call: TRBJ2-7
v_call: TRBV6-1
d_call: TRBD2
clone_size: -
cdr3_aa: CASSEAFSGTSGSYEQYF
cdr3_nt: TGTGCCAGCAGTGAAGCCTTCTCCGGGACTAGCGGGTCCTACGAGCAGTACTTC

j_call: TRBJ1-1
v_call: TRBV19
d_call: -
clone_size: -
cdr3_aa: CASRLNTEAFF
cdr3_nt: TGTGCCAGTAGACTGAACACTGAAGCTTTCTTT

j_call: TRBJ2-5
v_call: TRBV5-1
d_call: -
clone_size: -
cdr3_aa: CASSLGRQGMETQYF
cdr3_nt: TGCGCCAGCAGCTTGGGCCGCCAGGGGATGGAGACCCAGTACTTC

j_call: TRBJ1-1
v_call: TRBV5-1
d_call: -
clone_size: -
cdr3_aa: CASSLGTVTEAFF
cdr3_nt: TGCGCCAGCAGCTTGGGGACAGTCACTGAAGCTTTCTTT

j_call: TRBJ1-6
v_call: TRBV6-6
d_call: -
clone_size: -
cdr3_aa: CASIGSGGDSPLHF
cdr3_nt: TGTGCCAGCATCGGGAGTGGGGGTGATTCACCCCTCCACTTT

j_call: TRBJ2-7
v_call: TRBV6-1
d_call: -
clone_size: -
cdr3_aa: CASSDPSYEQYF
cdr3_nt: TGTGCCAGCAGTGACCCTTCCTACGAGCAGTACTTC

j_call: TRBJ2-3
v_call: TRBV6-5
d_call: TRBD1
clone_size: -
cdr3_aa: CASRTGIFTDTQYF
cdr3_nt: TGTGCCAGCAGGACAGGGATTTTCACAGATACGCAGTATTTT

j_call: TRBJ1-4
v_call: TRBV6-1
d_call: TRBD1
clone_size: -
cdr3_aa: CASSEGDSNEKLFF
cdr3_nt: TGTGCCAGCAGTGAGGGGGACAGCAATGAAAAACTGTTTTTT

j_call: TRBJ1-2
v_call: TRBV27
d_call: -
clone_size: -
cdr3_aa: CASSGGTSYGYTF
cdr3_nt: TGTGCCAGCAGCGGTGGGACGAGCTATGGCTACACCTTC

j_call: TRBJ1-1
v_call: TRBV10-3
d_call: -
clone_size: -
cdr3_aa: CAINTGYTEAFF
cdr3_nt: TGTGCCATCAACACGGGTTACACTGAAGCTTTCTTT

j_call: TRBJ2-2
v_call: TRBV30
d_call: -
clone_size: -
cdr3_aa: CAWKGEGYHTGELFF
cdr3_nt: TGTGCCTGGAAGGGGGAAGGCTATCACACCGGGGAGCTGTTTTTT

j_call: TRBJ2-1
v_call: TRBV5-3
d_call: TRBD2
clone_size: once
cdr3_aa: CARSLALAGLNEQFF
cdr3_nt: TGTGCCAGAAGCTTGGCATTAGCGGGGCTCAATGAGCAGTTCTTC

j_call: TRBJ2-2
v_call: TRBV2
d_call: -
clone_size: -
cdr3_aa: CASTLESGTGELFF
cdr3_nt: TGTGCCAGCACCCTAGAATCTGGCACCGGGGAGCTGTTTTTT

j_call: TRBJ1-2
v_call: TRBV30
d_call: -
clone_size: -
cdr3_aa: CAWSPGDYGYTF
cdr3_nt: TGTGCCTGGAGTCCAGGGGACTATGGCTACACCTTC

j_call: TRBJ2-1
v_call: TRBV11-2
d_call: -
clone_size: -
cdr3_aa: CASSLDGTQQFF
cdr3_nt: TGTGCCAGCAGCTTAGATGGGACTCAGCAGTTCTTC

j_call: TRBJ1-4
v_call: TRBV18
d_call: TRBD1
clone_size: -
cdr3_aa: CASSNYGTGANEKLFF
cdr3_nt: TGTGCCAGCTCAAACTACGGGACAGGGGCCAATGAAAAACTGTTTTTT

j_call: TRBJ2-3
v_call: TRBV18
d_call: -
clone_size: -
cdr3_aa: CASSPTTDTQYF
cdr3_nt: TGTGCCAGCTCACCTACGACGGATACGCAGTATTTT